Below are 29 T cell receptor beta chains sequenced from a single sample in a study of human T cells and chemical hapten exposure. Documented time point: healthy volunteer bleed at 6 weeks. The study extracted total RNA from unfractionated whole blood. Via MiXCR, TCRdb re-called the RACE reads, giving one row per CDR3 protein. The sample has approximately 59,000 distinct CDR3 sequences, approximately 6.1% seen once. The sample comprised whole blood. These receptors came from a female donor in good health. Some clones in this sample may be carry-over from other donors' samples.

Many counts were recorded for this clonotype. The chain carries TRBV28 and TRBJ2-7; perhaps TRBD2 as D (5 bases). This CDR3 region has 15 residues. The V and J ends lost 1 base and 3 bases respectively, with 13 bases between them. Germline V gives CDR1 MDHEN, CDR2 SYDVKM. CDR3 loop: CASSLLAGLRYEQYF. The CDR3 coding sequence is TGTGCCAGCAGTTTATTGGCAGGACTTCGCTACGAGCAGTACTTC.

The chain links TRBV6-5 to TRBJ2-3; D remains unclear. The CDR3 covers 15 residues. V was cut by 0 bases and J by 6 bases, with 13 bases left in between. Germline values: CDR1 MNHEY, CDR2 SVGAGI. CDR3 in amino acids: CASSYSPRGVDTQYF. The CDR3 nucleotides read TGTGCCAGCAGTTACTCCCCCCGCGGAGTGGATACGCAGTATTTT.

This clonotype was seen repeatedly, ten times or more. CDR3 in amino acids: CSVDTGTAFSYAEAFF. For the CDR3, the DNA is TGCAGCGTTGATACCGGGACAGCATTTTCCTATGCTGAAGCTTTCTTT. The J gene is TRBJ1-1, the V gene TRBV29-1, with 7 positions matching TRBD1. J lost 6 bases, V lost 3 bases, and 16 bases had no gene match. CDR3 length: 16 amino acids. Germline V lookup: CDR1 SQVTM, CDR2 ANQGSEA.

This clonotype was observed many times. The chain couples TRBV3-1 to TRBJ1-4; D is unresolved. Germline V CDR1 and CDR2: LGHDT, YNNKEL (reference sequence). V was pared by 4 bases and J by 3 bases, with 12 bases between. CDR3 length equals 15 residues. The CDR3 coding sequence is TGTGCCAGCAGCCCCCGTCGAGGACCTAATGAAAAACTGTTTTTT. Its protein is CASSPRRGPNEKLFF.

This clonotype was counted many times. The chain joins TRBV6-1 to TRBJ1-1; unclear D gene. Germline V gene sequence: CDR1 MNHNS, CDR2 SASEGT. The ends were cut back, 4 bases at V and 1 base at J, with 13 bases in the middle. The CDR3 contains 15 residues. The CDR3 spells CASSVNLESNTEAFF. The CDR3 DNA follows: TGTGCCAGCAGTGTCAACTTGGAGTCGAACACTGAAGCTTTCTTT.

At least ten counts were recorded for this clonotype. The chain uses TRBV28 and TRBJ1-2, with 8 bases matching TRBD1. With V trimmed by 6 bases and J by 1 base, 7 bases remained unmatched. CDR1 is MDHEN and CDR2 is SYDVKM in the germline V gene. CDR3 length: 15 amino acids. CDR3: CASSLDRAYNYGYTF. The CDR3 bases are TGTGCCAGCAGCCTGGACAGGGCATATAACTATGGCTACACCTTC.

The chain links TRBV5-5 to TRBJ2-1, with 16 bases that match TRBD2. CDR1 is SGHKS and CDR2 is YYEKEE in the germline V gene (reference sequence). The CDR3 has 19 residues. V was clipped by 4 bases and J by 7 bases; unmatched bases: 14. The CDR3 sequence is CASSGGGPGLAGGRNEQFF. The DNA for the CDR3 is TGTGCCAGCAGCGGCGGGGGACCGGGACTAGCGGGAGGGCGGAATGAGCAGTTCTTC.

This clonotype turned up a few times. The chain uses TRBV14 and TRBJ1-2; the match to TRBD1 covers 7 bases. There are 14 residues in the CDR3. The V segment lost 0 bases and the J segment 8 bases; nucleotides outside the gene matches: 6. Germline CDR1 reads SGHDN; CDR2 reads FVKESK. The chain's CDR3 is CASSQDRGLDGYTF. CDR3 coding DNA: TGTGCCAGCAGCCAAGATAGGGGGCTGGACGGCTACACCTTC.

This sequence joins TRBV20-1 and TRBJ2-5, with a weak D call TRBD1 (5 bases). Germline CDR1 is DFQATT and CDR2 is SNEGSKA (reference sequence). V shed 0 bases and J shed 5 bases, with 19 bases lying between them. CDR3 length equals 16 residues. CDR3 bases: TGCAGTGCTAGAGATCAAGGGGCGCGTGGGGTGGAGACCCAGTACTTC. Translation gives CSARDQGARGVETQYF.

This clonotype was observed at least ten times. The genes are TRBV4-1 and TRBJ2-7, with no clear D. The CDR3 sequence is 13 residues long. Germline CDR1 MGHRA, CDR2 YSYEKL. V lost 1 base and J lost 2, with 6 bases in between. The CDR3 nucleotides read TGCGCCAGCAGCCAAGGGCTCGCCTACGAGCAGTACTTC. This translates into CASSQGLAYEQYF.

For this clonotype: Since a much larger clone is just one base distant, this may be a read error. The CDR3 loop is CASSLTSGIGPEQYF. In nucleotides, the CDR3 is TGCGCCAGCAGCTTAACTAGCGGGATAGGCCCCGAGCAGTACTTC. This chain uses TRBV5-1 with TRBJ2-7; 10 bases are a match to TRBD2. The V gene end was trimmed by 2 bases and the J gene end by 6 bases; junction bases not matched to a gene: 8. This CDR3 has 15 amino acids. CDR1 is SGHRS, CDR2 YFSETQ, per germline. Complete variable domain (other parts from reference TRBV5-1 and TRBJ2-7): KAGVTQTPRYLIKTRGQQVTLSCSPISGHRSVSWYQQTPGQGLQFLFEYFSETQRNKGNFPGRFSGRQFSNSRSEMNVSTLELGDSALYLCASSLTSGIGPEQYFGPGTRLTVT.

This clonotype was seen ten or more times. The J gene is TRBJ1-5, the V gene TRBV12-3 or TRBV12-4; D gene ambiguous. This CDR3 contains 14 residues. V was pared by 3 bases and J by 0 bases, with 6 bases between. The CDR3 nucleotides read TGTGCCAGCAGTTTTTGGGATAGCAATCAGCCCCAGCATTTT. It encodes CASSFWDSNQPQHF.

This clonotype appeared many times. The genes are TRBV5-6 and TRBJ2-3; D perhaps matches TRBD1 (5 bases). Trimming shortened V by 0 bases and J by 1 base, and 9 bases separated the two germline ends. CDR3 length: 15 amino acids. The germline V gene encodes CDR1 SGHDT and CDR2 YYEEEE. In DNA form, the CDR3 reads TGTGCCAGCAGCTTGGAGGGCAGGGGCACAGATACGCAGTATTTT. It specifies CASSLEGRGTDTQYF.

The chain is built from TRBV3-1 and TRBJ2-5; a weak D match, TRBD2 (5 bases). This CDR3 has 16 amino acids. The V end was cut by 2 bases, the J end by 4 bases, with 17 bases between. Germline assignment: CDR1 LGHDT and CDR2 YNNKEL (reference sequence). The CDR3 is CASSQQNGITLETQYF. CDR3 in DNA: TGTGCCAGCAGCCAACAAAACGGGATTACTCTAGAGACCCAGTACTTC.

This clonotype came up many times. This chain uses TRBV4-2 with TRBJ1-5; D is undetermined. Deletions cut 1 base from V and 7 bases from J, with 11 bases between. This CDR3 contains 14 residues. Germline V gives CDR1 LGHNA, CDR2 YNFKEQ. The CDR3 nucleotides are TGTGCCAGCAGCCAAGGAGGGTCAGGACAGCCCCAGCATTTT. Encoded protein: CASSQGGSGQPQHF.

This clonotype was observed a few times. The CDR3 bases are TGTGCCAGCAGTTTGTACAGGGATGAGCAGTTCTTC. Translating it yields CASSLYRDEQFF. The chain combines TRBV28 with TRBJ2-1, with D maybe TRBD1 (6 bases). Germline CDR1 is MDHEN and CDR2 is SYDVKM. V lost 3 bases and J 8 bases, leaving 8 bases between the germline ends. The CDR3 is made up of 12 amino acids. Using reference TRBV28 and TRBJ2-1 for the parts outside the CDR3, the full variable domain is DVKVTQSSRYLVKRTGEKVFLECVQDMDHENMFWYRQDPGLGLRLIYFSYDVKMKEKGDIPEGYSVSREKKERFSLILESASTNQTSMYLCASSLYRDEQFFGPGTRLTVL.

This clonotype was seen ten or more times. The chain links TRBV27 to TRBJ2-7; 7 nucleotides align to TRBD2. With 6 bases clipped from V and 1 base from J, the junction kept 12 bases outside the gene matches. This CDR3 spans 16 amino acids. Germline values: CDR1 MNHEY, CDR2 SMNVEV (reference sequence). The CDR3 sequence: CASRKSSGIRSYEQYF. The CDR3 nucleotides read TGTGCCAGCAGAAAATCGAGCGGGATAAGGTCCTACGAGCAGTACTTC.

This clonotype was recorded at least ten times. The J gene is TRBJ1-5, the V gene TRBV2; weak D call: TRBD1 (5 bases). Trimming pared 6 bases from V and 4 bases from J, leaving 16 bases between. CDR1 SNHLY and CDR2 FYNNEI come from the germline V gene. The CDR3 extends over 15 amino acids. Here the CDR3 reads CASRPFGQGNQPQHF. CDR3 bases: TGTGCCAGCAGGCCATTTGGGCAGGGTAATCAGCCCCAGCATTTT.

This clonotype appeared many times. V gene TRBV7-9 combines with J gene TRBJ1-3; D remains unclear. CDR1 SEHNR and CDR2 FQNEAQ come from the germline V gene (reference sequence). V was clipped by 1 base and J by 0 bases, with 10 bases between them. This CDR3 region has 16 residues. Here the CDR3 DNA reads TGTGCCAGCAGCTTAGTTCCAGCGAGCTCTGGAAACACCATATATTTT. This encodes CASSLVPASSGNTIYF.

This clonotype was found many times. The chain recombines TRBV3-1 with TRBJ2-3; possible D gene TRBD1, 6 bases. The CDR3 totals 16 residues. V lost 0 bases and J 4 bases, leaving 14 bases between the germline ends. From germline, CDR1 is LGHDT and CDR2 YNNKEL (reference sequence). This CDR3 reads CASSQETGLGPDTQYF. The CDR3 DNA follows: TGTGCCAGCAGCCAAGAAACAGGGTTGGGCCCAGATACGCAGTATTTT.

This sequence joins TRBV5-1 and TRBJ1-4; the match to TRBD1 covers 9 bases. V trimming: 0 bases; J trimming: 5 bases; junction bases outside the gene matches: 5. The CDR3 covers 16 residues. Germline V gives CDR1 SGHRS, CDR2 YFSETQ. The CDR3 bases are TGCGCCAGCAGCTTGGCCCCCGGACAGGGGAATGAAAAACTGTTTTTT. It is translated as CASSLAPGQGNEKLFF.

The chain combines TRBV5-1 with TRBJ2-7; 9 bases are a match to TRBD2. Losses at the gene ends were 1 base for V and 6 bases for J; bases not matched to a gene: 20. This CDR3 is built from 19 residues. From germline, CDR1 is SGHRS and CDR2 YFSETQ. Here the CDR3 reads CASSLLLPPSGTTLCEQYF. DNA of the CDR3: TGCGCCAGCAGCTTGTTACTTCCCCCTAGCGGGACAACCCTATGCGAGCAGTACTTC.

Ten or more counts support this clonotype. The chain is built from TRBV7-8 and TRBJ2-1; 11 bases line up with TRBD2. The CDR3 consists of 15 residues. Germline V gene sequence: CDR1 SGHVS, CDR2 FQNEAQ. The V and J ends lost 5 bases and 8 bases, in that order; junction bases with no gene match: 8. Here the CDR3 reads CASSPLAGGRYEQFF. CDR3 coding DNA: TGTGCCAGCAGCCCATTAGCGGGAGGGAGGTATGAGCAGTTCTTC. Full variable domain (missing parts from reference TRBV7-8 and TRBJ2-1): GAGVSQSPRYKVAKRGQDVALRCDPISGHVSLFWYQQALGQGPEFLTYFQNEAQLDKSGLPSDRFFAERPEGSVSTLKIQRTQQEDSAVYLCASSPLAGGRYEQFFGPGTRLTVL.

Many counts were recorded for this clonotype. The rearrangement joins TRBV6-1 to TRBJ2-3; 10 nucleotides align to TRBD1. The germline V gene encodes CDR1 MNHNS and CDR2 SASEGT. Trimming took 7 bases from V and 6 from J; bases not matched to a gene: 13. The CDR3 loop spans 16 amino acids. CDR3 sequence (DNA): TGTGCCAGCACCCACCCCGGGACAGGGGTTGGTGATACGCAGTATTTT. Protein product: CASTHPGTGVGDTQYF.

The chain uses TRBV6-5 and TRBJ1-2; tentative D call: TRBD1 (6 bases). Trimming left V 3 bases short and J 1 base short, with 15 bases between. Germline loops: CDR1 MNHEY, CDR2 SVGAGI. The CDR3 is 16 amino acids. In nucleotides, the CDR3 is TGTGCCAGCAGTTATATAAGGGGGTTTGGTAACTATGGCTACACCTTC. Amino acids: CASSYIRGFGNYGYTF.

This clonotype was seen ten or more times. The chain has TRBV20-1 and TRBJ2-3, with D unclear. The CDR3 runs 17 residues. The germline V and J ends were trimmed by 3 bases and 6 bases, with 25 bases remaining between them. Germline CDR1 is DFQATT and CDR2 is SNEGSKA (reference sequence). CDR3 nucleotides: TGCAGTGCTAGTCCCCTGCTGACTGTTTATCGTTTGGATACGCAGTATTTT. This encodes CSASPLLTVYRLDTQYF.

This clonotype was counted many times. V and J are TRBV11-2 and TRBJ1-6; no clear D. This CDR3 contains 14 residues. Trimming took off 0 bases at V and 10 bases at J, with 10 bases between the two ends. The germline CDR1 and CDR2 sequences are SGHAT and FQNNGV. CDR3 region: CASSLDLPGSPLHF. As DNA, the CDR3 is TGTGCCAGCAGCTTAGATCTCCCCGGGTCACCCCTCCACTTT.

The CDR3 sequence is CASSLGTSYNEQFF. As DNA, the CDR3 is TGTGCCAGCAGCTTAGGGACTTCCTACAATGAGCAGTTCTTC. The chain recombines TRBV11-2 with TRBJ2-1; TRBD2 is a possible D gene (5 bases). Germline lookup yields CDR1 SGHAT and CDR2 FQNNGV. This CDR3 contains 14 residues. Trimming shortened V by 1 base and J by 1 base, and 5 bases separated the two germline ends.

This clonotype was seen many times. The chain recombines TRBV20-1 with TRBJ1-1; tentative D call: TRBD1 (5 bases). The CDR3 has 13 amino acids. V dropped 6 bases and J dropped 1 base, with 12 bases sitting between them. Germline CDR1 DFQATT, CDR2 SNEGSKA (reference sequence). The CDR3, as DNA: TGCAGTGCGACCGGGACGGCGAACACTGAAGCTTTCTTT. Encoded protein: CSATGTANTEAFF.